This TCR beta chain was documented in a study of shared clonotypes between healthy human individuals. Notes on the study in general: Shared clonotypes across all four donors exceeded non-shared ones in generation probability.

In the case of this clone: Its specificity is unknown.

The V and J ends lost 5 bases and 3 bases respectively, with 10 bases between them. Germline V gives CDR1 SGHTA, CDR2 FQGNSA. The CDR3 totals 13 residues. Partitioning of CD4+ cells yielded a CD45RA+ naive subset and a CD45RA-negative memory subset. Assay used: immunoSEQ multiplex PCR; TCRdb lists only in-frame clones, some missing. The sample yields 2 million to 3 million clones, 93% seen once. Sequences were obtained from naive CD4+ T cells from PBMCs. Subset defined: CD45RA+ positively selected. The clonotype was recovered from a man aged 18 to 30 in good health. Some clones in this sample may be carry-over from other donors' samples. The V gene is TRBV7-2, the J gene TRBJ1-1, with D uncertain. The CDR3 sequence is CASSLWGYTEAFF. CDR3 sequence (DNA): TGTGCCAGCAGCCTGTGGGGTTACACTGAAGCTTTCTTT.